These T cell receptor beta chains were read from a single sample in a study of blood T cell repertoires in COVID-19. TCRdb keeps only in-frame clones here, not all; method: immunoSEQ multiplex PCR. The repertoire has 40,000 to 45,000 clones, 89% of them found once; the top ten carry around 6.2%. Sequencing was performed on peripheral blood. The receptors originated from a human donor in a cohort sampled during active COVID-19. Each CDR3 is given without its conserved first and last residue.

v_gene	CDR3aa
TRBV27	ASSPRLGTGFYNEQF
TRBV4-2	ASSQGVTGLSYEQY
TRBV25-1	ASSVRSGNTIY
TRBV7-9	ASSWTGVGINTGELF
TRBV4-2	ASSHEAGSATEAF
TRBV11-2	ASSLVLGDYGYT
TRBV7-6	ASSLEVQRTLGGELF
TRBV7-2	ASSLAPGTGAYYSNQPQH
TRBV5-1	ASRGQGAGEQF
TRBV15	ATSRARQANEKLF
TRBV10-1	ASSESPQLAGYEQY
TRBV5-1	ASSPTWGLVNEQF
TRBV5-1	ASSSQGFASTDTQY
TRBV9	ASSVDPGRGEAF
TRBV6-5	ATPGGTGGEQY
TRBV10-2	ASTESAADTEAF
TRBV20-1	SAGSGYT
TRBV7-2	ASSPWTGRLQETQY
TRBV4-1	ASSQDVVGHRTNTEAF
TRBV5-6	ASSFLSGGAVDTQY
TRBV2	ASSQAMTSGIYNEQF
TRBV18	ASSNTQGKPNYGYT
TRBV18	ASSSVQQGPANYGYT